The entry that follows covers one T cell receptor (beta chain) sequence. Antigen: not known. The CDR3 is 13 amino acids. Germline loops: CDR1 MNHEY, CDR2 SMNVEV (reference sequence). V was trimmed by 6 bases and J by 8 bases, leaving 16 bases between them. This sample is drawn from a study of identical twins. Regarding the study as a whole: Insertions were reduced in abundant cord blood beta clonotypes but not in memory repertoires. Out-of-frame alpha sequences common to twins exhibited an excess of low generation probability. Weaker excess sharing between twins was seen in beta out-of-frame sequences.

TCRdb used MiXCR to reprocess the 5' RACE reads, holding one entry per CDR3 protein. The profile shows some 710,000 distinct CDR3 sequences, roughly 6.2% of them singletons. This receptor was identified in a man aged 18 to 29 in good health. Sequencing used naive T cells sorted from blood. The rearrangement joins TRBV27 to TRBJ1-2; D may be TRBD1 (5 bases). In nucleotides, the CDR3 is TGTGCCAGCAGCCCGGACAAGGCGGGGGGCTACACCTTC. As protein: CASSPDKAGGYTF.